This entry lists 28 T cell receptor beta chains sequenced from one sample in a study of cytomegalovirus exposure and HLA in healthy donors. PCR was performed using 60 Vbeta and 13 Jbeta primers. Sequencing used immunoSEQ multiplex PCR; TCRdb keeps in-frame clones, though not all of them. This sample has about 140,000 clones, with approximately 73% found just once. The sequencing sample was made of PBMCs. The origin of the receptors is a human donor in good health.

The chain links TRBV6-1 to TRBJ2-7; 9 nucleotides match TRBD1. V gave up 1 base and J gave up 2 bases; unmatched junction bases: 3. Germline lookup yields CDR1 MNHNS and CDR2 SASEGT. This CDR3 comprises 15 residues. The CDR3 is CASSEVGTGTYEQYF. The CDR3 DNA reads TGTGCCAGCAGTGAAGTTGGGACAGGGACCTACGAGCAGTACTTC.

The chain combines TRBV27 with TRBJ2-7, with D uncertain. V lost 2 bases and J lost 0, with 11 bases in between. The germline CDR1 and CDR2 sequences are MNHEY and SMNVEV (reference sequence). This CDR3 has 15 residues. In DNA form, the CDR3 reads TGTGCCAGCAGTTTACCGGAGCTACCCTCCTACGAGCAGTACTTC. It translates to CASSLPELPSYEQYF.

This rearrangement joins TRBV28 to TRBJ2-7, with TRBD2 matching 8 bases. V shed 4 bases, J shed 3 bases, and the junction held 8 bases outside the gene matches. CDR1 is MDHEN, CDR2 SYDVKM, per germline. This CDR3 is built from 15 residues. The CDR3 bases are TGTGCCAGCAGTTCCCTTCAGCGGGGGTTCTACGAGCAGTACTTC. Encoded protein: CASSSLQRGFYEQYF.

The V call is TRBV7-9, the J call TRBJ2-5; 15 nucleotides agree with TRBD2. The end of the DNA is better explained by TRBJ2-7, so the J call may be wrong. The CDR3 totals 16 residues. CDR1 and CDR2 from the germline V gene are SEHNR and FQNEAQ (reference sequence). CDR3 in DNA: TGTGCCAGCAGTTCGGGACTAGCGGGAGGTGTCTACGAGCAGTACTTC. Protein: CASSSGLAGGVYEQYF.

Concerning this clone: At one of its ends the junction is not consistent with the germline gene, which may arise from a read error. This rearrangement joins TRBV11-3 to TRBJ2-7, with 7 bases that match TRBD2. The CDR3 is made up of 15 amino acids. CDR1 is SGHNT and CDR2 is YENEEA in the germline V gene. CDR3 in DNA: TGTGCCAGCAGCTTAGGCGGCGGGAGTTTTGATGGGGTGAACTTC. It encodes CASSLGGGSFDGVNF.

The gene calls are TRBV19 and TRBJ2-2; a possible D gene is TRBD2 (7 bases). Trimming cost V 3 bases and J 6 bases, with 20 bases left between them. Germline CDR1 is LNHDA and CDR2 is SQIVND (reference sequence). The CDR3 runs 17 residues. The CDR3 sequence: CASSMVPRMGGPGELFF. CDR3 DNA sequence: TGTGCCAGTAGTATGGTCCCCCGTATGGGGGGGCCCGGGGAGCTGTTTTTT.

The chain employs TRBV7-9 and TRBJ1-3; TRBD1 matches 9 bases. The ends lost 5 bases at V and 1 base at J; junction bases unmatched: 3. This CDR3 contains 15 residues. CDR1 and CDR2 (germline): SEHNR, FQNEAQ (reference sequence). This CDR3 reads CASSKQGASGNTIYF. The CDR3 DNA sequence: TGTGCCAGCAGCAAACAGGGGGCATCTGGAAACACCATATATTTT.

J is TRBJ2-7 and V is TRBV10-3, with D possibly matching TRBD1 (5 bases). The CDR3 totals 13 residues. Trimming removed 4 bases from V and 4 bases from J, with 11 bases in between. Germline V gives CDR1 ENHRY, CDR2 SYGVKD. DNA for the CDR3: TGTGCCATCAGTGTCCAGGGATCTTACGAGCAGTACTTC. It codes for CAISVQGSYEQYF.

This sequence joins TRBV11-3 and TRBJ2-2, with D perhaps matching TRBD2 (6 bases). Trimming cost V 1 base and J 3 bases, with 18 bases left between them. The CDR3 covers 18 residues. Germline V gives CDR1 SGHNT, CDR2 YENEEA. CDR3 bases: TGTGCCAGCAGCTTAGGCTTGTCTCGGACTATCTACACCGGGGAGCTGTTTTTT. Its translation is CASSLGLSRTIYTGELFF.

The gene calls are TRBV5-4 and TRBJ2-1, with 9 bases identical to TRBD2. The V gene end was trimmed by 4 bases and the J gene end by 2 bases; junction bases not matched to a gene: 7. This CDR3 comprises 16 residues. Germline values: CDR1 SGHNT, CDR2 YYREEE (reference sequence). CDR3 DNA sequence: TGTGCCAGCAGCGGGGGTGGCGGGGGGGCCTACAATGAGCAGTTCTTC. Translating it yields CASSGGGGGAYNEQFF.

This clone appeared a few times. J is TRBJ1-6 and V is TRBV27; D is possibly TRBD1 (6 bases). The CDR3 sequence is 17 residues long. Germline V gene data show CDR1 as MNHEY and CDR2 as SMNVEV (reference sequence). Trimming cost V 5 bases and J 7 bases, with 21 bases left between them. The CDR3 loop is CASSPRQVLLINSPLHF. DNA for the CDR3: TGTGCCAGCAGTCCCCGACAGGTGTTACTTATAAATTCACCCCTCCACTTT.

The chain recombines TRBV10-1 with TRBJ2-3, with unresolved D. CDR3 size: 14 residues. CDR1 and CDR2 (germline): WNHNN, SYGVQD (reference sequence). Trimming removed 2 bases at V and 0 bases at J, with 6 bases between. DNA for the CDR3: TGCGCCAGCAGTGAGGCGGATAGCACAGATACGCAGTATTTT. Translation gives CASSEADSTDTQYF.

The V gene is TRBV30, the J gene TRBJ2-2, with TRBD2 identical over 7 bases. The CDR3 totals 16 residues. With 7 bases clipped from V and 3 bases from J, the junction kept 14 bases outside the gene matches. Germline assignment: CDR1 GTSNPN and CDR2 SVGIG (reference sequence). This chain's CDR3 is CAFKNPGTTDTGELFF. CDR3 coding DNA: TGTGCCTTTAAAAACCCCGGGACTACAGACACCGGGGAGCTGTTTTTT.

This clone was found once. The chain is built from TRBV15 and TRBJ2-1; possibly TRBD1 for D (5 bases). Germline CDR1 is LNHNV and CDR2 is YYDKDF (reference sequence). Trimming removed 5 bases from V and 1 base from J, with 12 bases in between. CDR3 length: 15 residues. The CDR3 bases are TGTGCCACCAGCCTCAGGGAAGGTTCCTACAATGAGCAGTTCTTC. The encoded protein is CATSLREGSYNEQFF.

V and J are TRBV2 and TRBJ1-5, with 9 bases lining up with TRBD1. Germline V gene sequence: CDR1 SNHLY, CDR2 FYNNEI. With 6 bases clipped from V and 4 bases from J, the junction kept 1 base outside the gene matches. CDR3 length: 13 residues. CDR3 in DNA: TGTGCCAGCAGAGGACAGGGGAATCAGCCCCAGCATTTT. Translated, it gives CASRGQGNQPQHF. Using reference TRBV2 and TRBJ1-5 for the parts outside the CDR3, the full variable domain is EPEVTQTPSHQVTQMGQEVILRCVPISNHLYFYWYRQILGQKVEFLVSFYNNEISEKSEIFDDQFSVERPDGSNFTLKIRSTKLEDSAMYFCASRGQGNQPQHFGDGTRLSIL.

The CDR3 region has the DNA TGTGCCAGCAGCTTAGTGAGGGATTGGCTAGCGGGGGTTAGCACAGATACGCAGTATTTT. Its translation: CASSLVRDWLAGVSTDTQYF. The V call is TRBV7-8, the J call TRBJ2-3, with 10 bases matching TRBD2. V was pared by 1 base and J by 0 bases, with 13 bases of the junction left unmatched. The CDR3 is 20 amino acids. Looked up from germline, CDR1 is SGHVS and CDR2 is FQNEAQ.

This clone was counted only a few times. This chain uses TRBV7-9 with TRBJ2-2, with TRBD2 matching 10 bases. V dropped 5 bases and J dropped 8; count of bases not matched to a gene: 2. Germline CDR1 is SEHNR and CDR2 is FQNEAQ (reference sequence). The CDR3 covers 13 residues. DNA of the CDR3: TGTGCCAGCAGCCCGACTAGCGGGGGGGAGCTGTTTTTT. It translates to CASSPTSGGELFF.

V and J are TRBV5-1 and TRBJ1-1, with a possible D match to TRBD1 (6 bases). V was cut by 5 bases and J by 3 bases, with 20 bases left in between. The CDR3 extends over 16 amino acids. Per germline, CDR1 SGHRS and CDR2 YFSETQ. The CDR3 sequence: CASRWDTTRGDTEAFF. Written as DNA, the CDR3 is TGCGCCAGCAGGTGGGACACAACACGTGGGGACACTGAAGCTTTCTTT.

This clone was seen a few times. The rearrangement joins TRBV7-2 to TRBJ2-3; D possibly corresponds to TRBD1 (5 bases). V lost 2 bases to trimming and J lost 2 bases, with 14 bases between them. CDR3 length: 16 amino acids. Per the germline V gene, CDR1 is SGHTA and CDR2 is FQGNSA. Here the CDR3 DNA reads TGTGCCAGCAGCTTACCGGCCAGGGAAGACACAGATACGCAGTATTTT. Translating gives CASSLPAREDTDTQYF.

This chain joins TRBV6-1 and TRBJ1-3; D is undetermined. The germline gives CDR1 MNHNS, CDR2 SASEGT. This CDR3 spans 12 amino acids. Deletions cut 2 bases from V and 3 bases from J, with 2 bases between. CDR3 bases: TGTGCCAGCAGTGAACTTGGAAACACCATATATTTT. It yields the protein CASSELGNTIYF.

The rearrangement joins TRBV5-4 to TRBJ2-7, with D tentatively TRBD1 (5 bases). The CDR3 contains 15 residues. CDR1 is SGHNT and CDR2 is YYREEE in the germline V gene (reference sequence). V was cut by 0 bases and J by 2 bases, with 12 bases left in between. The CDR3 region is CASSLARARTYEQYF. Here the CDR3 DNA reads TGTGCCAGCAGCTTGGCCAGGGCGAGGACCTACGAGCAGTACTTC. The entire variable domain, with the rest obtained from reference TRBV5-4 and TRBJ2-7, is as follows: ETGVTQSPTHLIKTRGQQVTLRCSSQSGHNTVSWYQQALGQGPQFIFQYYREEENGRGNFPPRFSGLQFPNYSSELNVNALELDDSALYLCASSLARARTYEQYFGPGTRLTVT.

The chain has TRBV6-1 and TRBJ1-4, with TRBD1 identical over 8 bases. Trimming removed 7 bases from V and 16 bases from J; junction bases left unmatched: 14. Germline V gene data show CDR1 as MNHNS and CDR2 as SASEGT. The CDR3 extends over 13 amino acids. CDR3 DNA sequence: TGTGCCAGCACCCCGGACAGGGAGATACCCGGGTTTTTT. It specifies CASTPDREIPGFF.

The rearrangement links TRBV7-9 to TRBJ2-7; D is unresolved. The CDR3 is 14 amino acids. Trimming left V 1 base short and J 4 bases short, with 11 bases between. The germline CDR1 and CDR2 sequences are SEHNR and FQNEAQ (reference sequence). The CDR3 spells CASSLGGRRYEQYF. CDR3 coding DNA: TGTGCCAGCAGCTTAGGTGGCCGGCGGTACGAGCAGTACTTC.

The chain carries TRBV6-4 and TRBJ2-3, with 11 nucleotides matching TRBD2. The CDR3 contains 16 residues. V gave up 2 bases and J gave up 6 bases; unmatched junction bases: 7. The germline V gene has CDR1 MRHNA and CDR2 SNTAGT. The CDR3 DNA reads as TGTGCCAGCAGTGACGGGCTAGCGGGGGGAAAGGATACGCAGTATTTT. Translating it yields CASSDGLAGGKDTQYF.

The V and J genes are TRBV6-8 and TRBJ2-7, with D possibly TRBD1 on 6 matching bases. CDR3 length equals 14 residues. Germline V gene sequence: CDR1 MNHGY, CDR2 SAAAGT. V shed 6 bases and J shed 1 base, with 13 bases lying between them. The CDR3 here is CASSPRQDSYEQYF. In DNA, the CDR3 is TGTGCCAGCAGCCCCAGACAGGATTCCTACGAGCAGTACTTC.

This chain uses TRBV10-3 with TRBJ2-3; 12 bases fit TRBD2. There are 16 residues in the CDR3. The germline CDR1 and CDR2 sequences are ENHRY and SYGVKD. V lost 4 bases, J lost 0 bases, and 2 bases stayed unmatched. The chain's CDR3 is CAISVTSGGSTDTQYF. In DNA form, the CDR3 reads TGTGCCATCAGTGTAACTAGCGGGGGGAGCACAGATACGCAGTATTTT.

The sample holds a few counts of this clone. The chain uses TRBV6-1 and TRBJ1-2, with 7 nucleotides matching TRBD1. The CDR3 runs to 13 residues. V trimming: 5 bases; J trimming: 3 bases; junction bases outside the gene matches: 3. Germline V gene sequence: CDR1 MNHNS, CDR2 SASEGT. CDR3 DNA: TGTGCCAGCAGTTTAGGGGGCTACTATGGCTACACCTTC. Residues: CASSLGGYYGYTF.

The chain couples TRBV2 to TRBJ2-1; 12 nucleotides line up with TRBD2. J lost 9 bases, V lost 7 bases, and 7 bases had no gene match. The CDR3 length is 14 residues. Germline V CDR1 and CDR2: SNHLY, FYNNEI. In nucleotides, the CDR3 is TGTGCCAGCATGGTCACTAGCGGGAGGAGTGAGCAGTTCTTC. Translating it yields CASMVTSGRSEQFF.